These 25 T cell receptor beta chains were sequenced from one sample in a study of cytomegalovirus exposure and HLA in healthy donors. 60 Vbeta and 13 Jbeta primers were used in PCR. Sequenced by immunoSEQ multiplex PCR; TCRdb stores in-frame clones only, minus some. Found here are 150,000 to 200,000 clones, around four fifths of them singletons; the top ten hold 1%. The sequenced material came from PBMCs. Every receptor here comes from a woman in her fifties or sixties in good health and CMV-seropositive.

The rearrangement joins TRBV14 to TRBJ2-2, with TRBD1 matching 8 bases. The junction had 1 base not matched to a gene; V was cut back by 3 bases and J by 7 bases. This CDR3 contains 13 residues. Germline loops: CDR1 SGHDN, CDR2 FVKESK. The chain's CDR3 is CASSQDRVGELFF. The CDR3 DNA is TGTGCCAGCAGCCAGGACAGGGTCGGGGAGCTGTTTTTT.

The V call is TRBV7-2, the J call TRBJ2-3; D gene unclear. V lost 0 bases and J lost 6, with 4 bases in between. The CDR3 runs 12 residues. The germline gives CDR1 SGHTA, CDR2 FQGNSA. CDR3 residues: CASSLARDTQYF. DNA of the CDR3: TGTGCCAGCAGCTTAGCTCGGGATACGCAGTATTTT. The full variable domain, completed using reference TRBV7-2 and TRBJ2-3, is GAGVSQSPSNKVTEKGKDVELRCDPISGHTALYWYRQSLGQGLEFLIYFQGNSAPDKSGLPSDRFSAERTGGSVSTLTIQRTQQEDSAVYLCASSLARDTQYFGPGTRLTVL.

The rearrangement links TRBV15 to TRBJ2-1; weak D call: TRBD2 (6 bases). The CDR3 sequence is 17 residues long. V lost 0 bases, J lost 0 bases, and 12 bases lay in between. Per germline, CDR1 LNHNV and CDR2 YYDKDF (reference sequence). As DNA, the CDR3 is TGTGCCACCAGCAGAGATACGGGGGTAAGCTCCTACAATGAGCAGTTCTTC. This encodes CATSRDTGVSSYNEQFF.

The chain is built from TRBV10-2 and TRBJ1-1, with D uncertain. With 7 bases removed from V and 3 bases from J, the gap between germline ends came to 12 bases. CDR3 length: 13 amino acids. The germline V gene has CDR1 WSHSY and CDR2 SAAADI. Here the CDR3 DNA reads TGCGCCAGCATGAAGGGAGGGTACACTGAAGCTTTCTTT. Protein sequence: CASMKGGYTEAFF.

This chain connects TRBV18 to TRBJ1-4; D unresolved. This CDR3 is built from 14 residues. The V end was cut by 3 bases, the J end by 2 bases, with 7 bases between. Germline CDR1 reads KGHSH; CDR2 reads LQKENI. The CDR3 loop reads CASSPSGTNEKLFF. The DNA of the CDR3 is TGTGCCAGCTCACCGTCGGGTACTAATGAAAAACTGTTTTTT.

This clone was seen only a few times. The junction differs from germline at one of its ends, possibly a read error. The chain uses TRBV7-7 and TRBJ2-3, with 8 bases aligning to TRBD2. This CDR3 spans 14 amino acids. In germline, CDR1 is SSHAT, CDR2 FNYEAQ (reference sequence). CDR3 coding DNA: TGTGCTAGCAGCCTGGGACTAGGGGCAGATACGCAGTATTTT. Protein: CASSLGLGADTQYF.

This clone appeared a single time. V is TRBV7-2 and J is TRBJ1-4; D remains unclear. V lost 3 bases to trimming and J lost 0 bases, with 5 bases between them. Per the germline V gene, CDR1 is SGHTA and CDR2 is FQGNSA. The CDR3 loop spans 14 amino acids. This CDR3 is CASSLAATNEKLFF. The CDR3 coding sequence is TGTGCCAGCAGCTTGGCCGCAACTAATGAAAAACTGTTTTTT.

This clone came up once. The chain joins TRBV18 to TRBJ1-1; D is perhaps TRBD1 (6 bases). Trimming left V 5 bases short and J 0 bases short, with 19 bases between. There are 17 residues in the CDR3. CDR1 KGHSH and CDR2 LQKENI come from the germline V gene. This CDR3 is CASSVMIWTDMNTEAFF. The CDR3 DNA reads as TGTGCCAGCTCAGTTATGATATGGACAGACATGAACACTGAAGCTTTCTTT.

Regarding this clone: The limits of the CDR3 on the DNA are not certain, so only TCRdb's listed CDR3 is given. The chain carries TRBV27 and TRBJ2-5; the tabulated D call, TRBD1, remains unverified against the DNA. Germline V gene lookup returns CDR1 MNHEY and CDR2 SMNVEV (reference sequence). The CDR3 has 14 amino acids, counting both end residues. The CDR3 protein is CASSSSQFQETQYF.

The chain uses TRBV9 and TRBJ2-7; TRBD1 aligns across 10 bases. CDR1 and CDR2 from the germline V gene are SGDLS and YYNGEE. This CDR3 is built from 14 residues. V dropped 0 bases and J dropped 5; count of bases not matched to a gene: 2. This chain's CDR3 is CASSVGDRGNEQYF. In DNA, the CDR3 is TGTGCCAGCAGCGTAGGGGACAGGGGCAACGAGCAGTACTTC.

Concerning this clone itself: Germline is not matched at one junction end, which may reflect a read error. The CDR3 nucleotides read TGTGCCAGCAGCCCCAGGGGGGCCTACGCGCAGTACTTC. This translates into CASSPRGAYAQYF. The gene calls are TRBV7-9 and TRBJ2-7, with TRBD1 as a possible D gene (7 bases). The CDR3 is made up of 13 amino acids. The germline gives CDR1 SEHNR, CDR2 FQNEAQ (reference sequence).

This sequence joins TRBV5-4 and TRBJ1-2; 10 nucleotides line up with TRBD1. Trimming removed 3 bases from V and 6 bases from J; junction bases left unmatched: 8. The CDR3 covers 15 residues. The germline CDR1 and CDR2 sequences are SGHNT and YYREEE (reference sequence). CDR3 sequence: CASSSTGGASHGYTF. The DNA for the CDR3 is TGTGCCAGCAGCTCGACAGGGGGCGCATCCCATGGCTACACCTTC.

This clone was seen only once. This same CDR3 is encoded by further DNA sequences in the sample. This chain connects TRBV29-1 to TRBJ2-5; D unclear. Germline V gives CDR1 SQVTM, CDR2 ANQGSEA. The CDR3 covers 10 residues. Trimming cost V 4 bases and J 5 bases, with 5 bases left between them. CDR3 nucleotide sequence: TGCAGCGTTGTATCGGAGACCCAGTACTTC. Translated: CSVVSETQYF.

The V and J genes are TRBV28 and TRBJ2-1; tentative D call: TRBD2 (5 bases). Germline V gene sequence: CDR1 MDHEN, CDR2 SYDVKM. The CDR3 length is 15 residues. The V end was cut by 7 bases, the J end by 5 bases, with 18 bases between. CDR3 in DNA: TGTGCCAGCACCTCGCTCGGGGATAGAAACAATGAGCAGTTCTTC. Translated: CASTSLGDRNNEQFF.

The chain has TRBV9 and TRBJ2-1; 13 positions agree with TRBD2. The CDR3 is 17 residues long. CDR1 SGDLS and CDR2 YYNGEE come from the germline V gene. The V gene end was trimmed by 3 bases and the J gene end by 0 bases; junction bases not matched to a gene: 3. Written as DNA, the CDR3 is TGTGCCAGCAGCGACGGGACTAGCGGGACCTCCTACAATGAGCAGTTCTTC. It specifies CASSDGTSGTSYNEQFF.

This clone is a singleton in its sample. This chain uses TRBV7-2 with TRBJ2-7; D is uncertain. The CDR3 runs 15 residues. Germline CDR1 and CDR2: SGHTA and FQGNSA. Trimming removed 5 bases at V and 2 bases at J, with 16 bases between. CDR3 amino acids: CASSRSSGSTYEQYF. CDR3 DNA: TGTGCCAGCAGCCGTTCTTCCGGGTCCACCTACGAGCAGTACTTC.

The chain is built from TRBV28 and TRBJ1-1, with D unclear. Germline V gives CDR1 MDHEN, CDR2 SYDVKM. The V and J ends lost 3 bases and 11 bases respectively, with 13 bases between them. CDR3 length: 12 residues. The CDR3, as DNA: TGTGCCAGCAGTTTTGACACCCGGGGTGCTTTCTTT. Translating gives CASSFDTRGAFF.

The gene calls are TRBV7-9 and TRBJ2-4; perhaps TRBD2 as D (5 bases). Germline CDR1 reads SEHNR; CDR2 reads FQNEAQ (reference sequence). This CDR3 is 16 amino acids long. V lost 1 base and J 9 bases, leaving 19 bases between the germline ends. CDR3 region: CASSLETGSFQRIQYF. The CDR3 region has the DNA TGTGCCAGCAGCTTAGAGACGGGAAGCTTCCAACGCATTCAGTACTTC.

The J gene is TRBJ2-1, the V gene TRBV11-2; maybe TRBD2 (6 bases). In germline, CDR1 is SGHAT, CDR2 FQNNGV. This CDR3 has 15 residues. V was shortened by 1 base and J by 3 bases, with 10 bases between the two germline ends. CDR3 sequence reads: CASSLALGGYNEQFF. The CDR3 DNA is TGTGCCAGCAGCTTAGCCCTGGGGGGCTACAATGAGCAGTTCTTC.

V is TRBV28 and J is TRBJ2-7; 14 nucleotides agree with TRBD2. The V segment lost 6 bases and the J segment 6 bases; nucleotides outside the gene matches: 10. The CDR3 sequence is 16 residues long. The germline V gene has CDR1 MDHEN and CDR2 SYDVKM. DNA for the CDR3: TGTGCCAGCAGGAGGACCGGGACTAGCGGGAGAGGCGAGCAGTACTTC. This encodes CASRRTGTSGRGEQYF.

The V and J genes are TRBV18 and TRBJ1-2, with 7 bases fitting TRBD1. V was pared by 2 bases and J by 5 bases, with 5 bases of the junction left unmatched. The CDR3 has 14 residues. Germline CDR1 is KGHSH and CDR2 is LQKENI. CDR3 residues: CASSPTGQDYGYTF. CDR3 coding DNA: TGTGCCAGCTCACCAACCGGACAGGATTATGGCTACACCTTC.

The chain uses TRBV5-1 and TRBJ1-1; possibly TRBD1 for D (5 bases). The germline V gene has CDR1 SGHRS and CDR2 YFSETQ. The ends were cut back, 2 bases at V and 5 bases at J, with 25 bases in the middle. The CDR3 length is 18 residues. This chain's CDR3 is CASSLGRANRGKGTEAFF. The CDR3 region has the DNA TGCGCCAGCAGCTTAGGCAGAGCAAATCGGGGGAAAGGTACTGAAGCTTTCTTT.

The chain has TRBV11-2 and TRBJ2-2; D is perhaps TRBD1 (6 bases). V was cut by 5 bases and J by 1 base, with 17 bases left in between. This CDR3 is built from 17 residues. CDR1 and CDR2 (germline): SGHAT, FQNNGV. The CDR3 nucleotides are TGTGCCAGCAGCCCAATACGGACAGTTGTGAACACCGGGGAGCTGTTTTTT. Its translation is CASSPIRTVVNTGELFF.

The chain employs TRBV4-2 and TRBJ2-5, with D perhaps matching TRBD2 (6 bases). CDR3 length: 15 residues. V shed 0 bases and J shed 5 bases, with 13 bases lying between them. The germline V gene encodes CDR1 LGHNA and CDR2 YNFKEQ. The CDR3 coding sequence is TGTGCCAGCAGCCAAGACGTAGCGGCGCCTGAGACCCAGTACTTC. Translation: CASSQDVAAPETQYF.

There are a few counts of this clone. The rearrangement links TRBV6-1 to TRBJ2-5; D is perhaps TRBD1 (6 bases). From germline, CDR1 is MNHNS and CDR2 SASEGT. The CDR3 is 13 residues long. V was cut by 4 bases and J by 2 bases, with 8 bases left in between. The CDR3 DNA is TGTGCCAGCAGTGGGACAGTTCAAGAGACCCAGTACTTC. Translated: CASSGTVQETQYF.